This T cell receptor (beta chain) was identified during a study of blood T cell repertoires in COVID-19. About the study: Both acute and convalescent COVID-19 samples were obtained from the United States, Italy and Spain. T cells, B-cell-depleted T cells, or PBMCs supplied cDNA or gDNA.

Germline CDR1 SGHRS, CDR2 YFSETQ. V was clipped by 0 bases and J by 4 bases, with 10 bases between them. The CDR3 length is 15 residues. Profiling relied on immunoSEQ multiplex PCR, and the TCRdb table lists in-frame clones only, not all of them. The table lists approximately 340,000 clones, 87% of them singletons. What was sequenced was peripheral blood. The chain is built from TRBV5-1 and TRBJ1-4, with TRBD1 as a possible D gene (5 bases). The TCR was taken from a man aged 30-40 years with COVID-19, enrolled during active disease. The CDR3 spells CASSLAGYDNEKLFF. The CDR3, as DNA: TGCGCCAGCAGCTTGGCAGGGTACGATAATGAAAAACTGTTTTTT.